The next 30 T cell receptor beta chains were all read from a single sample in a study of cytomegalovirus exposure and HLA in healthy donors. Vbeta (60) and Jbeta (13) primers were used in the PCR. Here immunoSEQ multiplex PCR was the method, and the copy in TCRdb shows in-frame clones only, minus some. Among about 120,000 clones, roughly 80% were seen once, and the ten largest hold less than 5.5%. Sequenced input: PBMCs. These receptors were collected from a man in his fifties or sixties in good health and CMV-seropositive.

Here the CDR3 DNA reads TGTGCCAGCAGCGTAGACGTCGGTGGGCTGTTTTTT. Its translation is CASSVDVGGLFF. The chain links TRBV9 to TRBJ2-2; no clear D gene. There are 12 residues in the CDR3. The V end was cut by 0 bases, the J end by 13 bases, with 10 bases between. Looked up from germline, CDR1 is SGDLS and CDR2 is YYNGEE.

In its sample, this clone was seen a few times. The chain uses TRBV6-6 and TRBJ2-7; 15 nucleotides match TRBD2. Germline CDR1 MNHNY, CDR2 SVGAGI (reference sequence). This CDR3 contains 14 residues. V gave up 10 bases and J gave up 1 base; unmatched junction bases: 2. The CDR3 protein is CATGTSGRSYEQYF. The CDR3 DNA reads TGTGCCACCGGGACTAGCGGGAGGTCCTACGAGCAGTACTTC.

This clone was detected once. Other DNA sequences in this sample translate to the same CDR3. This sequence joins TRBV30 and TRBJ2-7; tentatively, D is TRBD2 (6 bases). The germline V gene encodes CDR1 GTSNPN and CDR2 SVGIG (reference sequence). This CDR3 has 15 amino acids. V was cut by 2 bases and J by 6 bases, with 20 bases left in between. The CDR3 loop reads CAWSPPGLARGEQYF. In nucleotides, the CDR3 is TGTGCCTGGAGTCCCCCGGGACTGGCCCGGGGCGAGCAGTACTTC. Using reference TRBV30 and TRBJ2-7 for the parts outside the CDR3, the full variable domain is SQTIHQWPATLVQPVGSPLSLECTVEGTSNPNLYWYRQAAGRGLQLLFYSVGIGQISSEVPQNLSASRPQDRQFILSSKKLLLSDSGFYLCAWSPPGLARGEQYFGPGTRLTVT.

This chain uses TRBV6-1 with TRBJ1-2; 7 bases are shared with TRBD1. Germline V gene lookup returns CDR1 MNHNS and CDR2 SASEGT. The CDR3 covers 13 residues. Trimming at V came to 8 bases and at J to 2 bases, leaving 5 bases not matched to a gene. The CDR3 loop is CASASTGNYGYTF. The CDR3 DNA follows: TGTGCCAGCGCCTCGACAGGGAACTATGGCTACACCTTC.

The chain recombines TRBV5-1 with TRBJ2-7; TRBD1 is a possible D gene (6 bases). Between the trimmed V and J ends, which lost 4 bases and 3 bases, there was a span of 20 bases. The CDR3 runs to 16 residues. From germline, CDR1 is SGHRS and CDR2 YFSETQ. The DNA for the CDR3 is TGCGCCAGCAGCCAGGGGAATCCCGGGTTTGGCTACGAGCAGTACTTC. Encoded protein: CASSQGNPGFGYEQYF.

This rearrangement joins TRBV7-9 to TRBJ1-2; D might be TRBD1 (5 bases). The V gene lost 0 bases and the J gene lost 8 bases, with 19 bases spanning the gap. CDR1 is SEHNR, CDR2 FQNEAQ, per germline (reference sequence). This CDR3 is 16 amino acids long. The CDR3 DNA sequence: TGTGCCAGCAGCTTAGCGCGGTACGGGGGTGCTGGCGGCTACACCTTC. Translation: CASSLARYGGAGGYTF.

In this sample, this clone turned up many times. The V call is TRBV19, the J call TRBJ1-5; 8 bases line up with TRBD1. After removal of 3 bases from V and 3 bases from J, the junction contained 7 bases not matched to a gene. CDR1 and CDR2 from the germline V gene are LNHDA and SQIVND (reference sequence). CDR3 size: 16 residues. DNA of the CDR3: TGTGCCAGTAGTATTTGGACAGGGTCCGACAATCAGCCCCAGCATTTT. Translation: CASSIWTGSDNQPQHF.

The chain employs TRBV10-3 and TRBJ2-1, with 7 bases that match TRBD1. Trimming at V came to 11 bases and at J to 4 bases, leaving 11 bases not matched to a gene. Germline CDR1 ENHRY, CDR2 SYGVKD. The CDR3 loop spans 14 amino acids. CDR3 protein: CAAQGDRGYNEQFF. DNA for the CDR3: TGTGCCGCCCAGGGGGACCGAGGATACAATGAGCAGTTCTTC.

J is TRBJ1-2 and V is TRBV7-2; TRBD1 matches 8 bases. Germline loops: CDR1 SGHTA, CDR2 FQGNSA. Trimming cost V 5 bases and J 8 bases; bases outside gene matches: 7. This CDR3 has 13 amino acids. CDR3 protein: CASSPGQGGGYTF. CDR3 nucleotides: TGTGCCAGCAGCCCAGGACAGGGTGGAGGCTACACCTTC.

This clone was found once. V gene TRBV6-5 combines with J gene TRBJ1-4; D possibly corresponds to TRBD1 (5 bases). This CDR3 is 16 amino acids long. Germline V gives CDR1 MNHEY, CDR2 SVGAGI. Trimming left V 2 bases short and J 3 bases short, with 13 bases between. The CDR3 sequence: CASSYATGVPNEKLFF. The CDR3 nucleotides are TGTGCCAGCAGTTACGCCACGGGGGTGCCTAATGAAAAACTGTTTTTT.

The chain joins TRBV6-5 to TRBJ2-7; tentatively, D is TRBD1 (5 bases). The CDR3 is 13 residues long. V was shortened by 5 bases and J by 2 bases, with 10 bases between the two germline ends. Germline V gives CDR1 MNHEY, CDR2 SVGAGI. Here the CDR3 reads CASSAQTAYEQYF. In nucleotides, the CDR3 is TGTGCCAGCAGTGCCCAGACAGCCTACGAGCAGTACTTC.

The rearrangement links TRBV7-9 to TRBJ1-1; 9 bases line up with TRBD1. The CDR3 loop spans 16 amino acids. CDR1 is SEHNR, CDR2 FQNEAQ, per germline (reference sequence). Trimming took 5 bases from V and 4 from J; bases not matched to a gene: 11. The CDR3 region is CASSPDRGWRGTEAFF. The DNA of the CDR3 is TGTGCCAGCAGCCCGGACAGGGGTTGGAGGGGCACTGAAGCTTTCTTT.

J is TRBJ1-4 and V is TRBV6-1; maybe TRBD1 (6 bases). V lost 7 bases and J 6 bases, leaving 18 bases between the germline ends. Germline assignment: CDR1 MNHNS and CDR2 SASEGT. This CDR3 comprises 15 residues. In DNA, the CDR3 is TGTGCCAGCACCGCCCGGGGGGGGGCGGATGAAAAACTGTTTTTT. Translation gives CASTARGGADEKLFF.

This clone was recorded only once. The chain combines TRBV4-3 with TRBJ2-2; TRBD2 agrees at 12 bases. Per germline, CDR1 LGHNA and CDR2 YSLEER. Trimming removed 1 base from V and 7 bases from J; junction bases left unmatched: 7. This CDR3 comprises 17 residues. CDR3 residues: CASSQGLAGGTNGELFF. The CDR3 nucleotides read TGCGCCAGCAGCCAAGGCCTAGCGGGAGGGACTAACGGGGAGCTGTTTTTT.

This sequence joins TRBV13 and TRBJ2-2, with D possibly matching TRBD2 (5 bases). Trimming took 5 bases from V and 3 from J, leaving 16 bases between them. Germline V gene lookup returns CDR1 PRHDT and CDR2 FYEKMQ (reference sequence). This CDR3 has 16 residues. The CDR3, as DNA: TGTGCCAGCAGCCCGGGATTGGGATTCGACACCGGGGAGCTGTTTTTT. Its protein is CASSPGLGFDTGELFF. Full variable domain (remainder filled in from reference TRBV13 and TRBJ2-2): AAGVIQSPRHLIKEKRETATLKCYPIPRHDTVYWYQQGPGQDPQFLISFYEKMQSDKGSIPDRFSAQQFSDYHSELNMSSLELGDSALYFCASSPGLGFDTGELFFGEGSRLTVL.

CDR3 sequence: CASSIYRTNTNQPQHF. The CDR3 DNA reads as TGTGCCAGTAGTATCTATCGGACAAATACCAATCAGCCCCAGCATTTT. V usage is TRBV19 and J usage is TRBJ1-5; a weak D match, TRBD1 (5 bases). This CDR3 spans 16 amino acids. The germline gives CDR1 LNHDA, CDR2 SQIVND (reference sequence). Trimming removed 3 bases from V and 3 bases from J, with 15 bases in between.

V gene TRBV5-4 combines with J gene TRBJ2-1; perhaps TRBD1 as D (5 bases). The CDR3 totals 14 residues. Per germline, CDR1 SGHNT and CDR2 YYREEE (reference sequence). V was pared by 4 bases and J by 4 bases, with 12 bases between. This CDR3 is CASSRQGAYNEQFF. CDR3 coding DNA: TGTGCCAGCAGCCGACAAGGGGCTTACAATGAGCAGTTCTTC.

This clone was detected only a few times. The J gene is TRBJ2-7, the V gene TRBV6-6; D perhaps matches TRBD2 (7 bases). Germline-derived CDR1 and CDR2 are MNHNY and SVGAGI (reference sequence). V was pared by 5 bases and J by 5 bases, with 16 bases between. The CDR3 sequence is 14 residues long. The CDR3 sequence is CASSRTEGGHEQYF. The CDR3 coding sequence is TGTGCCAGCAGTCGGACTGAGGGGGGGCACGAGCAGTACTTC.

This chain joins TRBV5-1 and TRBJ2-2; 10 nucleotides agree with TRBD2. The CDR3 is made up of 18 amino acids. The junction had 5 bases not matched to a gene; V was cut back by 0 bases and J by 0 bases. Germline V lookup: CDR1 SGHRS, CDR2 YFSETQ. The CDR3 is CASSLAGSGRPNTGELFF. The CDR3, as DNA: TGCGCCAGCAGCTTGGCAGGTAGCGGGAGGCCGAACACCGGGGAGCTGTTTTTT. Full variable domain (rest looked up from reference TRBV5-1 and TRBJ2-2): KAGVTQTPRYLIKTRGQQVTLSCSPISGHRSVSWYQQTPGQGLQFLFEYFSETQRNKGNFPGRFSGRQFSNSRSEMNVSTLELGDSALYLCASSLAGSGRPNTGELFFGEGSRLTVL.

CDR3 protein: CASSSEVPGTGELFF. CDR3 nucleotides: TGCGCCAGCAGCTCAGAGGTTCCGGGCACCGGGGAGCTGTTTTTT. The chain joins TRBV5-1 to TRBJ2-2; D gene unclear. The CDR3 covers 15 residues. The germline V and J ends were trimmed by 3 bases and 4 bases, with 13 bases remaining between them. CDR1 SGHRS and CDR2 YFSETQ come from the germline V gene.

The chain recombines TRBV15 with TRBJ1-4, with D possibly being TRBD1 (6 bases). The CDR3 consists of 17 residues. V lost 0 bases and J lost 4, with 15 bases in between. Germline CDR1 and CDR2: LNHNV and YYDKDF (reference sequence). The CDR3 DNA reads as TGTGCCACCAGCAGAGACGGGGGGGCGGGAGATAATGAAAAACTGTTTTTT. It encodes CATSRDGGAGDNEKLFF.

J is TRBJ2-3 and V is TRBV27; a weak D match, TRBD2 (6 bases). Trimming took 1 base from V and 0 from J, leaving 17 bases between them. The CDR3 is 18 residues long. In germline, CDR1 is MNHEY, CDR2 SMNVEV (reference sequence). The CDR3 nucleotides are TGTGCCAGCAGTTTATTGGCGGGGTGGAAAGAAAGCACAGATACGCAGTATTTT. It is translated as CASSLLAGWKESTDTQYF.

The J gene is TRBJ1-4, the V gene TRBV7-9; D gene ambiguous. This CDR3 is 15 amino acids long. V lost 4 bases, J lost 8 bases, and 17 bases lay in between. Germline CDR1 and CDR2: SEHNR and FQNEAQ (reference sequence). This CDR3 reads CASSSNGVNGEKLFF. DNA for the CDR3: TGTGCCAGCAGCTCCAACGGGGTAAATGGCGAAAAACTGTTTTTT. Complete variable domain (other parts from reference TRBV7-9 and TRBJ1-4): DTGVSQNPRHKITKRGQNVTFRCDPISEHNRLYWYRQTLGQGPEFLTYFQNEAQLEKSRLLSDRFSAERPKGSFSTLEIQRTEQGDSAMYLCASSSNGVNGEKLFFGSGTQLSVL.

V and J are TRBV6-5 and TRBJ2-3; perhaps TRBD2 as D (7 bases). This CDR3 spans 15 amino acids. The V gene lost 4 bases and the J gene lost 3 bases, with 14 bases spanning the gap. Germline CDR1 and CDR2: MNHEY and SVGAGI. CDR3 loop: CASSLGGAGTDTQYF. DNA of the CDR3: TGTGCCAGCAGTTTGGGGGGGGCCGGGACAGATACGCAGTATTTT.

The V gene is TRBV6-6, the J gene TRBJ2-7; 7 nucleotides agree with TRBD2. In germline, CDR1 is MNHNY, CDR2 SVGAGI (reference sequence). The V segment lost 4 bases and the J segment 5 bases; nucleotides outside the gene matches: 8. This CDR3 contains 14 residues. CDR3 bases: TGTGCCAGCAGTTCAAGCGGGGTTGGGGACGAGCAGTACTTC. It encodes CASSSSGVGDEQYF.

CDR3 sequence (DNA): TGCGCCAGCAGTGATGGGCAGCGGGTCTACGAGCAGTACTTC. It translates to CASSDGQRVYEQYF. The rearrangement joins TRBV10-1 to TRBJ2-7; a possible D gene is TRBD2 (6 bases). Germline CDR1 reads WNHNN; CDR2 reads SYGVQD (reference sequence). The V end lost 3 bases, the J end lost 3 bases, and 12 bases lay between the germline ends. The CDR3 length is 14 residues.

The chain is built from TRBV30 and TRBJ1-6; D may be TRBD1 (6 bases). Per germline, CDR1 GTSNPN and CDR2 SVGIG (reference sequence). This CDR3 comprises 13 residues. V lost 1 base and J 13 bases, leaving 14 bases between the germline ends. The CDR3 region is CAWSGTENGPLHF. As DNA, the CDR3 is TGTGCCTGGAGTGGGACAGAGAATGGGCCCCTCCACTTT.

This clone was counted once. The CDR3 region has the DNA TGTGCCAGCAGTGATTACAGGACCGCCAGTCAGCCCCAGCATTTT. As protein: CASSDYRTASQPQHF. The chain carries TRBV6-1 and TRBJ1-5, with D perhaps matching TRBD1 (5 bases). The CDR3 has 15 amino acids. V was pared by 3 bases and J by 6 bases, with 15 bases between. Per the germline V gene, CDR1 is MNHNS and CDR2 is SASEGT.

This rearrangement joins TRBV19 to TRBJ1-1, with D tentatively TRBD1 (5 bases). CDR1 is LNHDA and CDR2 is SQIVND in the germline V gene (reference sequence). The CDR3 totals 12 residues. The V end lost 2 bases, the J end lost 8 bases, and 9 bases lay between the germline ends. The CDR3 protein is CASSIHRKEAFF. The CDR3 DNA reads as TGTGCCAGTAGTATACACAGGAAGGAAGCTTTCTTT.

V is TRBV4-3 and J is TRBJ2-1; 11 nucleotides match TRBD2. The CDR3 runs to 17 residues. The germline V gene has CDR1 LGHNA and CDR2 YSLEER. Losses at the gene ends were 0 bases for V and 9 bases for J; bases not matched to a gene: 10. The CDR3 sequence: CASSQDLELAGAFEQFF. The DNA of the CDR3 is TGCGCCAGCAGCCAAGATCTAGAACTAGCGGGAGCGTTTGAGCAGTTCTTC.